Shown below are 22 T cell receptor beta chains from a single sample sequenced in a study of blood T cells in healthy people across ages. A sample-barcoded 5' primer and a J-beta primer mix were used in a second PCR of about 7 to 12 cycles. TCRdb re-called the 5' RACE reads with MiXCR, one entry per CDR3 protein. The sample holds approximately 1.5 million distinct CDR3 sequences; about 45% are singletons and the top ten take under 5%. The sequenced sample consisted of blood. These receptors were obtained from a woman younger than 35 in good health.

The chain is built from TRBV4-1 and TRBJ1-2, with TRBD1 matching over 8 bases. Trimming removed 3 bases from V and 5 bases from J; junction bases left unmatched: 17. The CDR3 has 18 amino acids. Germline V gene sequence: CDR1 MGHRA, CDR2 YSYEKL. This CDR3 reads CASSHQPVGQGSGYGYTF. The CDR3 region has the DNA TGCGCCAGCAGCCACCAACCCGTCGGACAGGGATCGGGGTATGGCTACACCTTC.

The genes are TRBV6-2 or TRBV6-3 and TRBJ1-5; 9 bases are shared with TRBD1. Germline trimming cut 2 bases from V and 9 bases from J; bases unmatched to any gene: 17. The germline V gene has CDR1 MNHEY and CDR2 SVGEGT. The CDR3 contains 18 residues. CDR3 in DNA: TGTGCCAGCAGTTACCCTTTATGGACAGGGGCACGTCGACCGCCCCAGCATTTT. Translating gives CASSYPLWTGARRPPQHF.

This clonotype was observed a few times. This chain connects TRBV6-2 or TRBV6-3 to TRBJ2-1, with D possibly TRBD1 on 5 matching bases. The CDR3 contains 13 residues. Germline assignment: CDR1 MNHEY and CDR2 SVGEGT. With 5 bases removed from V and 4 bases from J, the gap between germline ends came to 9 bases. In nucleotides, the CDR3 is TGTGCCAGCAGTCTGGACATGTACAATGAGCAGTTCTTC. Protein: CASSLDMYNEQFF.

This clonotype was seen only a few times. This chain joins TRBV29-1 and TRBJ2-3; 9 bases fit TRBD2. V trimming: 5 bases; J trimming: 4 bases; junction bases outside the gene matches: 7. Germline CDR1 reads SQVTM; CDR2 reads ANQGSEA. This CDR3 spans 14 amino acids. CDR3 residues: CSVTLAGYSDTQYF. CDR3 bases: TGCAGCGTTACCCTAGCGGGGTACTCAGATACGCAGTATTTT.

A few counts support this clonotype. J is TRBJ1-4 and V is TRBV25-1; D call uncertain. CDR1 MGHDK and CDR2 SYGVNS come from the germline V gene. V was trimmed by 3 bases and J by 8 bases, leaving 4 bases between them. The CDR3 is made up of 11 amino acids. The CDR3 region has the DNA TGTGCCAGCAGTGATTTGGAAAAACTGTTTTTT. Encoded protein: CASSDLEKLFF.

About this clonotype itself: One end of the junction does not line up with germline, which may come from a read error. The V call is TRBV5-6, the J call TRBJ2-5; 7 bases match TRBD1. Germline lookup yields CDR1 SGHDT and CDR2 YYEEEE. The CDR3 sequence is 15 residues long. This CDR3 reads CASSFEITGVETRYF. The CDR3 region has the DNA TGTGCCAGCAGCTTCGAAATAACAGGGGTGGAGACCCGGTACTTC.

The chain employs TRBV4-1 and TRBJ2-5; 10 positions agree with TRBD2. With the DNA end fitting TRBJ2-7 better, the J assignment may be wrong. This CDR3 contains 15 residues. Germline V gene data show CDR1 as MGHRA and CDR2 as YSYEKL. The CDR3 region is CASSQAPGLAIEQYF. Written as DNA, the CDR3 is TGCGCCAGCAGCCAAGCGCCGGGACTAGCGATCGAGCAGTACTTC.

The CDR3 loop reads CSAISSGGSGEQFF. CDR3 in DNA: TGCAGTGCTATTTCTAGCGGGGGGTCCGGTGAGCAGTTCTTC. The genes are TRBV20-1 and TRBJ2-1; TRBD2 matches at 11 bases. The CDR3 spans 14 residues. V lost 4 bases and J lost 9; bases outside the gene matches: 8. Germline V gene lookup returns CDR1 DFQATT and CDR2 SNEGSKA (reference sequence).

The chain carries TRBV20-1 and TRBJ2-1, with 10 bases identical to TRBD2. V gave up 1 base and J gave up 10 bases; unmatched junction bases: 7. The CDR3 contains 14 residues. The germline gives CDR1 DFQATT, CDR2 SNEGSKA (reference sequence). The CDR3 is CSARGPSGGREQFF. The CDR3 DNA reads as TGCAGTGCTAGAGGGCCTAGCGGGGGCCGGGAGCAGTTCTTC.

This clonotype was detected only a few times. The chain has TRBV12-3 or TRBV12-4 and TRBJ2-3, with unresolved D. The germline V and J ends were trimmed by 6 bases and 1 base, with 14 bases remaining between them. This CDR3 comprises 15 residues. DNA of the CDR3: TGTGCCAGCAGGCCGGACGAGGAAGGCACAGATACGCAGTATTTT. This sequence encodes CASRPDEEGTDTQYF.

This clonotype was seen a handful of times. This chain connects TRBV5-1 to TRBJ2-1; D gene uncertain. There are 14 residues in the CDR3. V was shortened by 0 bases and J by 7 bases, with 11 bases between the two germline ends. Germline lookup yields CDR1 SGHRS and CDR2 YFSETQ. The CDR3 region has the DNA TGCGCCAGCAGCTTGGAGGGTTGGAGAAATGAGCAGTTCTTC. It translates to CASSLEGWRNEQFF.

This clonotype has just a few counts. The CDR3 nucleotides read TGTGCCAGCAGATTTACGGGACAGAGTTTCAATGAGCAGTTCTTC. It yields the protein CASRFTGQSFNEQFF. J is TRBJ2-1 and V is TRBV5-6, with TRBD1 matching over 7 bases. CDR1 and CDR2 from the germline V gene are SGHDT and YYEEEE. The V and J ends lost 5 bases and 6 bases, in that order; junction bases with no gene match: 11. The CDR3 totals 15 residues.

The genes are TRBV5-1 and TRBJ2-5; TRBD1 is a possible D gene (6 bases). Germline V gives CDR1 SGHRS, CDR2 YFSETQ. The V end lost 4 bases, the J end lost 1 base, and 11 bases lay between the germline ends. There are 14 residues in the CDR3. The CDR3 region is CASSTGTSQETQYF. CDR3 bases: TGCGCCAGCAGCACCGGGACATCCCAAGAGACCCAGTACTTC.

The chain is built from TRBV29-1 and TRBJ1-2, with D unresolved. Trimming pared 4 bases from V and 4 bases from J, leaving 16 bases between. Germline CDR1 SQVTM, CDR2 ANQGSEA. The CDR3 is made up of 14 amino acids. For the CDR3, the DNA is TGCAGCGTTGTTAGCCCCCTGCGGGGCTATGGCTACACCTTC. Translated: CSVVSPLRGYGYTF.

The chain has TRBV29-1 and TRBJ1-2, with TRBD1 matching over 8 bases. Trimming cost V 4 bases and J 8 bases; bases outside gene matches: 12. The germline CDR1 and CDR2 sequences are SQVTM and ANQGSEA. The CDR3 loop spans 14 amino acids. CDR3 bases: TGCAGCGTTGTTGGACAGGGCCTGGGACGCGGCTACACCTTC. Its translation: CSVVGQGLGRGYTF.

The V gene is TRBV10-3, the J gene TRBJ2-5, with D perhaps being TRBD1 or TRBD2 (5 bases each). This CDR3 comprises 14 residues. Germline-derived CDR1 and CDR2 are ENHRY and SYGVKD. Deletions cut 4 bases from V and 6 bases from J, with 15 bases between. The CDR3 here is CAISGGDSWKTQYF. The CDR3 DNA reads TGTGCCATCAGTGGGGGAGACAGCTGGAAGACCCAGTACTTC.

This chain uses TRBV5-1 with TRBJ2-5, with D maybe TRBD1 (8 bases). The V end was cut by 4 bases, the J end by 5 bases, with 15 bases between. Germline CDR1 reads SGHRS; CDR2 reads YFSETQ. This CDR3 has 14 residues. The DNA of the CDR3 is TGCGCCAGCAGCAATGGACAGGGAGGGGAGACCCAGTACTTC. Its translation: CASSNGQGGETQYF.

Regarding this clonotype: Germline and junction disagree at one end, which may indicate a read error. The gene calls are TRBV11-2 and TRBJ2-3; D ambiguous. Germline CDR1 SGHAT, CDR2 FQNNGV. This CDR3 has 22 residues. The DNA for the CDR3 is TGCGCCAGCAGCGTCAGTTACCCGTCGTGGAGCCAACCCCCGCTAATTACAGATACGCAGTATTTT. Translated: CASSVSYPSWSQPPLITDTQYF. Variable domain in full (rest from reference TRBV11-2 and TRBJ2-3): EAGVAQSPRYKIIEKRQSVAFWCNPISGHATLYWYQQILGQGPKLLIQFQNNGVVDDSQLPKDRFSAERLKGVDSTLKIQPAKLEDSAVYLCASSVSYPSWSQPPLITDTQYFGPGTRLTVL.

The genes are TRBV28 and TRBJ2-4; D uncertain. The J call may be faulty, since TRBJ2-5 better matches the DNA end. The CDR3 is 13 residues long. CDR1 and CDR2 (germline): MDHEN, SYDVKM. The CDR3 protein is CASSLTTPGTQYF. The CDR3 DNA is TGTGCCAGCAGCCTGACAACCCCCGGGACCCAGTACTTC.

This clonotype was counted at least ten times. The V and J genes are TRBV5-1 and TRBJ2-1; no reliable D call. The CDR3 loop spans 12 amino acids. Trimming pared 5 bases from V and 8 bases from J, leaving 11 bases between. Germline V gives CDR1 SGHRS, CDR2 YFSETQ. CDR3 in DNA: TGCGCCAGCAGTTTTGTGGGTTATGAGCAGTTCTTC. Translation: CASSFVGYEQFF.

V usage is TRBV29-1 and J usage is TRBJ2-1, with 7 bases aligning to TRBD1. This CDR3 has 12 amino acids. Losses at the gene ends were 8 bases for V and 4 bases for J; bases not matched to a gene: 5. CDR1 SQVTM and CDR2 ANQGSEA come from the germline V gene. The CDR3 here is CSFGQVYNEQFF. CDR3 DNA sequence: TGCAGCTTCGGACAGGTTTACAATGAGCAGTTCTTC.

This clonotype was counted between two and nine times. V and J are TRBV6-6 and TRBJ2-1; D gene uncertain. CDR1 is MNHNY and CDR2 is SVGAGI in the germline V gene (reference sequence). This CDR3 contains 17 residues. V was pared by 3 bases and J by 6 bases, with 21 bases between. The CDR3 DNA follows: TGTGCCAGCAGTTATCCTCTGGACCCAGCTACTTCCAATGAGCAGTTCTTC. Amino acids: CASSYPLDPATSNEQFF.